The 18 T cell receptor beta chains below were found in one sample sequenced in a study of shared clonotypes between healthy human individuals. Generated by immunoSEQ multiplex PCR, the TCRdb table keeps only in-frame clones and is missing some. The data hold a few million clones, with about 92% observed a single time. The specimen sequenced was naive CD4+ T cells from PBMCs. Subset reported: CD45RA+ positively selected. These TCRs come from a man aged 18 to 29 in good health. Some clones in this sample may be carry-over from other donors' samples.

This chain uses TRBV2 with TRBJ2-7; 7 positions agree with TRBD2. Unmatched junction bases numbered 11, after V lost 6 bases and J lost 3 bases. The CDR3 loop spans 15 amino acids. CDR1 is SNHLY and CDR2 is FYNNEI in the germline V gene. CDR3 in amino acids: CASRHYREAGYEQYF. CDR3 bases: TGTGCCAGCAGACACTACCGGGAGGCAGGCTACGAGCAGTACTTC. Full variable domain (missing parts from reference TRBV2 and TRBJ2-7): EPEVTQTPSHQVTQMGQEVILRCVPISNHLYFYWYRQILGQKVEFLVSFYNNEISEKSEIFDDQFSVERPDGSNFTLKIRSTKLEDSAMYFCASRHYREAGYEQYFGPGTRLTVT.

The V call is TRBV4-1, the J call TRBJ1-5, with 8 bases fitting TRBD1. The CDR3 extends over 16 amino acids. Germline V gene data show CDR1 as MGHRA and CDR2 as YSYEKL. J lost 3 bases, V lost 1 base, and 5 bases had no gene match. In DNA form, the CDR3 reads TGCGCCAGCAGCCAAGCCGGGACAGGTCACAATCAGCCCCAGCATTTT. This translates into CASSQAGTGHNQPQHF.

The V gene is TRBV28, the J gene TRBJ2-5; the D is unclear. This CDR3 is built from 14 residues. Trimming took 3 bases from V and 1 from J, leaving 9 bases between them. Germline CDR1 reads MDHEN; CDR2 reads SYDVKM. In nucleotides, the CDR3 is TGTGCCAGCAGTTTCCAGTCTTCCCAAGAGACCCAGTACTTC. Protein sequence: CASSFQSSQETQYF.

The chain links TRBV9 to TRBJ1-3, with a tentative D call TRBD1 (5 bases). Germline loops: CDR1 SGDLS, CDR2 YYNGEE. The CDR3 extends over 17 amino acids. The V gene lost 3 bases and the J gene lost 0 bases, with 16 bases spanning the gap. The CDR3 reads CASSAGTGALSGNTIYF. The CDR3 DNA reads TGTGCCAGCAGCGCTGGGACCGGGGCCCTCTCTGGAAACACCATATATTTT.

The genes are TRBV7-3 and TRBJ2-3; 8 bases are shared with TRBD1. The CDR3 extends over 14 amino acids. Per germline, CDR1 SGHTA and CDR2 FQGTGA. Germline trimming cut 3 bases from V and 2 bases from J; bases unmatched to any gene: 1. CDR3 in DNA: TGTGCCAGCAGCTTGGGACAGGTCACAGATACGCAGTATTTT. It translates to CASSLGQVTDTQYF.

This clone showed up just once. The chain has TRBV5-6 and TRBJ2-2; TRBD2 is a possible D gene (6 bases). The CDR3 runs 14 residues. V lost 9 bases and J lost 0, with 12 bases in between. Germline V gives CDR1 SGHDT, CDR2 YYEEEE. The CDR3 reads CATRGGTNTGELFF. CDR3 coding DNA: TGTGCCACTAGGGGAGGAACGAACACCGGGGAGCTGTTTTTT.

In DNA, the CDR3 is TGTGCCAGCAGTGAAGCGACAGGGGTGAGGGGGGAGACCCAGTACTTC. It translates to CASSEATGVRGETQYF. V gene TRBV6-1 combines with J gene TRBJ2-5; 8 nucleotides agree with TRBD1. The CDR3 sequence is 16 residues long. V shed 0 bases, J shed 5 bases, and the junction held 8 bases outside the gene matches. Germline values: CDR1 MNHNS, CDR2 SASEGT.

This clone is a singleton in its sample. Other DNA sequences in the same sample also yield this CDR3. This chain joins TRBV5-1 and TRBJ1-1; D gene unclear. Trimming shortened V by 0 bases and J by 1 base, and 7 bases separated the two germline ends. CDR3 length: 14 residues. The germline gives CDR1 SGHRS, CDR2 YFSETQ. This CDR3 reads CASSLDPPNTEAFF. The CDR3 coding sequence is TGCGCCAGCAGCTTGGACCCCCCGAACACTGAAGCTTTCTTT.

This chain links TRBV27 with TRBJ2-4; possible D gene TRBD2, 6 bases. From germline, CDR1 is MNHEY and CDR2 SMNVEV (reference sequence). Trimming removed 3 bases from V and 3 bases from J, with 9 bases in between. This CDR3 is built from 14 residues. The CDR3 loop reads CASSLAGLKNIQYF. The CDR3, as DNA: TGTGCCAGCAGTTTGGCGGGGCTCAAAAACATTCAGTACTTC.

The rearrangement uses TRBV29-1 and TRBJ2-2; 9 nucleotides match TRBD2. V shed 5 bases, J shed 1 base, and the junction held 11 bases outside the gene matches. Germline-derived CDR1 and CDR2 are SQVTM and ANQGSEA. The CDR3 contains 17 residues. CDR3 protein: CSVRGGASGKNTGELFF. CDR3 DNA: TGCAGCGTTCGGGGAGGTGCTAGCGGGAAGAACACCGGGGAGCTGTTTTTT.

The rearrangement uses TRBV18 and TRBJ2-3; tentatively, D is TRBD1 (6 bases). The CDR3 covers 16 residues. Trimming shortened V by 3 bases and J by 0 bases, and 13 bases separated the two germline ends. CDR1 and CDR2 from the germline V gene are KGHSH and LQKENI. The CDR3 DNA follows: TGTGCCAGCTCACCCTACGGGACAACTAGCACAGATACGCAGTATTTT. Translation: CASSPYGTTSTDTQYF.

With regard to this clone: Other DNA sequences in this sample translate to the same CDR3. This chain links TRBV15 with TRBJ2-7; D ambiguous. The CDR3 is 11 residues long. V dropped 1 base and J dropped 5 bases, with 3 bases sitting between them. Per germline, CDR1 LNHNV and CDR2 YYDKDF (reference sequence). The CDR3 here is CATSRGNEQYF. In nucleotides, the CDR3 is TGTGCCACCAGCAGAGGTAACGAGCAGTACTTC.

The V gene is TRBV7-8, the J gene TRBJ2-7; D gene ambiguous. Trimming shortened V by 4 bases and J by 7 bases, and 11 bases separated the two germline ends. Germline V lookup: CDR1 SGHVS, CDR2 FQNEAQ. The length of the CDR3 is 12 residues. CDR3 nucleotides: TGTGCCAGCAGCTCCCTCTATTGGGAGCAGTACTTC. Protein: CASSSLYWEQYF.

The chain combines TRBV4-3 with TRBJ1-2; no definite D call. The germline V and J ends were trimmed by 4 bases and 10 bases, with 25 bases remaining between them. CDR3 size: 16 residues. The germline CDR1 and CDR2 sequences are LGHNA and YSLEER. Written as DNA, the CDR3 is TGCGCCAGCAGCCCAAGACGGGAGGCAAGTACTGGTTACTACACCTTC. It specifies CASSPRREASTGYYTF.

J is TRBJ1-1 and V is TRBV10-3, with a possible D match to TRBD1 (5 bases). Trimming took off 2 bases at V and 0 bases at J, with 10 bases between the two ends. Germline lookup yields CDR1 ENHRY and CDR2 SYGVKD. This CDR3 has 15 amino acids. The CDR3 is CAISEPRELNTEAFF. The CDR3 coding sequence is TGTGCCATCAGTGAGCCCAGGGAATTGAACACTGAAGCTTTCTTT.

This clone was counted a single time. V usage is TRBV14 and J usage is TRBJ2-1; D possibly corresponds to TRBD1 (5 bases). Germline V lookup: CDR1 SGHDN, CDR2 FVKESK. The CDR3 runs to 14 residues. V lost 8 bases to trimming and J lost 3 bases, with 14 bases between them. CDR3 sequence (DNA): TGTGCCAGCGAAAAGTGGCAGGGCTACAATGAGCAGTTCTTC. Amino acids: CASEKWQGYNEQFF.

The chain has TRBV18 and TRBJ1-2; 10 positions agree with TRBD1. The V gene's germline CDR1 is KGHSH and CDR2 LQKENI. The CDR3 runs 13 residues. With V trimmed by 7 bases and J by 8 bases, 7 bases remained unmatched. The CDR3 region has the DNA TGTGCCAGCTTTACGGACAGGGGGAGCGGCTACACCTTC. It encodes CASFTDRGSGYTF.

The chain recombines TRBV7-9 with TRBJ2-5; 11 bases are a match to TRBD2. CDR1 and CDR2 from the germline V gene are SEHNR and FQNEAQ (reference sequence). This CDR3 has 16 residues. With 4 bases clipped from V and 2 bases from J, the junction kept 6 bases outside the gene matches. The CDR3 coding sequence is TGTGCCAGCAGCTCAACCGGGACTAGCGGTCAAGAGACCCAGTACTTC. Its translation is CASSSTGTSGQETQYF.